Each of the 14 T cell receptor beta chains below was sequenced from the same sample in a study of blood T cell repertoires in COVID-19. The method was immunoSEQ multiplex PCR; TCRdb's version includes in-frame clones alone and lacks a portion of them. The repertoire includes roughly 430,000 clones, about 88% of them detected once, and about 1.4% sits in the top ten. Sequencing was performed on PBMCs or T cells enriched from blood (not recorded which). These TCRs come from a woman in her late teens or twenties who had been exposed to COVID-19.

J is TRBJ1-4 and V is TRBV5-4; possibly TRBD1 for D (5 bases). The CDR3 consists of 15 residues. The V gene's germline CDR1 is SGHNT and CDR2 YYREEE (reference sequence). Trimming shortened V by 3 bases and J by 3 bases, and 12 bases separated the two germline ends. The CDR3 DNA reads TGTGCCAGCAGCTCTACAGGCTCCGCTAATGAAAAACTGTTTTTT. Encoded protein: CASSSTGSANEKLFF. Filled out from reference TRBV5-4 and TRBJ1-4, the complete variable domain reads ETGVTQSPTHLIKTRGQQVTLRCSSQSGHNTVSWYQQALGQGPQFIFQYYREEENGRGNFPPRFSGLQFPNYSSELNVNALELDDSALYLCASSSTGSANEKLFFGSGTQLSVL.

V gene TRBV18 combines with J gene TRBJ1-6, with unresolved D. CDR1 and CDR2 from the germline V gene are KGHSH and LQKENI. CDR3 size: 14 residues. V lost 3 bases and J lost 11, with 14 bases in between. The CDR3 region has the DNA TGTGCCAGCTCACCTATGGAGGGTTCGCCACCCCTCCACTTT. It is translated as CASSPMEGSPPLHF.

The chain uses TRBV3-1 (or the pseudogene TRBV3-2) and TRBJ2-3, with a possible D match to TRBD2 (6 bases). The V end lost 4 bases, the J end lost 5 bases, and 16 bases lay between the germline ends. Germline loops: CDR1 LGHDT, CDR2 YNNKEL (reference sequence). This CDR3 contains 15 residues. The CDR3 sequence: CASSPGTWDGDTQYF. The CDR3 nucleotides are TGTGCCAGCAGCCCCGGGACTTGGGATGGAGATACGCAGTATTTT.

V gene TRBV7-2 combines with J gene TRBJ2-3; tentatively, D is TRBD2 (5 bases). Per germline, CDR1 SGHTA and CDR2 FQGNSA. Trimming left V 1 base short and J 0 bases short, with 11 bases between. The length of the CDR3 is 16 residues. CDR3 amino acids: CASSLGSSGSTDTQYF. The CDR3 nucleotides read TGTGCCAGCAGCTTAGGGTCGAGCGGAAGCACAGATACGCAGTATTTT.

The genes are TRBV29-1 and TRBJ2-1; 13 bases are a match to TRBD2. Germline V CDR1 and CDR2: SQVTM, ANQGSEA. This CDR3 is built from 20 residues. After removal of 4 bases from V and 5 bases from J, the junction contained 20 bases not matched to a gene. The CDR3 region is CSVGSVAVRTSGRIDNEQFF. CDR3 bases: TGCAGCGTTGGATCTGTAGCGGTTCGGACTAGCGGGAGAATTGACAATGAGCAGTTCTTC.

This sequence joins TRBV6-5 and TRBJ2-2; D remains unclear. The CDR3 length is 15 residues. CDR1 and CDR2 from the germline V gene are MNHEY and SVGAGI. Between the trimmed V and J ends, which lost 6 bases and 5 bases, there was a span of 16 bases. The CDR3 coding sequence is TGTGCCAGCAGGAGAACGAGCGCCATTACCGGGGAGCTGTTTTTT. Translation gives CASRRTSAITGELFF.

The V and J genes are TRBV18 and TRBJ1-1; D call uncertain. Germline-derived CDR1 and CDR2 are KGHSH and LQKENI. CDR3 size: 14 residues. V was trimmed by 9 bases and J by 5 bases, leaving 19 bases between them. In DNA form, the CDR3 reads TGTGCCAGTAATAATGAGGGTTTTGAAACTGAAGCTTTCTTT. Its translation: CASNNEGFETEAFF.

This clone was counted only a few times. The chain has TRBV15 and TRBJ1-5; the D gene is possibly TRBD1 (5 bases). Trimming stripped 0 bases from V and 4 bases from J, with 10 bases between. The CDR3 is 15 amino acids. The germline V gene encodes CDR1 LNHNV and CDR2 YYDKDF (reference sequence). CDR3 DNA: TGTGCCACCAGCAGAGACGGGGGGATTAATCAGCCCCAGCATTTT. Translated: CATSRDGGINQPQHF.

This chain joins TRBV19 and TRBJ1-5; 10 nucleotides match TRBD1. Germline CDR1 is LNHDA and CDR2 is SQIVND (reference sequence). The junction had 5 bases not matched to a gene; V was cut back by 6 bases and J by 3 bases. The CDR3 covers 15 residues. CDR3 coding DNA: TGTGCCAGTAGCGACAGGGGGCGGCCCAATCAGCCCCAGCATTTT. This translates into CASSDRGRPNQPQHF. Filled out from reference TRBV19 and TRBJ1-5, the complete variable domain reads DGGITQSPKYLFRKEGQNVTLSCEQNLNHDAMYWYRQDPGQGLRLIYYSQIVNDFQKGDIAEGYSVSREKKESFPLTVTSAQKNPTAFYLCASSDRGRPNQPQHFGDGTRLSIL.

The V and J genes are TRBV9 and TRBJ2-7; 8 bases are shared with TRBD2. V lost 0 bases, J lost 3 bases, and 5 bases stayed unmatched. This CDR3 comprises 15 residues. CDR1 is SGDLS and CDR2 is YYNGEE in the germline V gene. CDR3 coding DNA: TGTGCCAGCAGCGTAGGATCCGGGACTAGCTACGAGCAGTACTTC. Amino acid sequence: CASSVGSGTSYEQYF.

The chain joins TRBV3-1 (or the pseudogene TRBV3-2) to TRBJ2-1, with unresolved D. The length of the CDR3 is 15 residues. Per the germline V gene, CDR1 is LGHDT and CDR2 is YNNKEL (reference sequence). With 0 bases removed from V and 0 bases from J, the gap between germline ends came to 6 bases. The CDR3 DNA is TGTGCCAGCAGCCAAGACAGCGTCTCCTACAATGAGCAGTTCTTC. Amino acid sequence: CASSQDSVSYNEQFF.

CDR3 protein: CASSLVGGVSSYNEQFF. CDR3 coding DNA: TGTGCCAGCAGCTTAGTAGGCGGGGTCAGCTCCTACAATGAGCAGTTCTTC. The rearrangement joins TRBV11-2 to TRBJ2-1, with D possibly TRBD2 on 6 matching bases. V was cut by 1 base and J by 0 bases, with 13 bases left in between. The germline gives CDR1 SGHAT, CDR2 FQNNGV. The CDR3 loop spans 17 amino acids.

This clone was observed a single time. The V call is TRBV10-3, the J call TRBJ1-1; 8 nucleotides match TRBD1. Trimming cost V 10 bases and J 1 base; bases outside gene matches: 5. CDR3 size: 13 residues. Looked up from germline, CDR1 is ENHRY and CDR2 is SYGVKD. DNA of the CDR3: TGTGCCACCCACAGGGGGACGAACACTGAAGCTTTCTTT. Translating gives CATHRGTNTEAFF.

The chain links TRBV5-1 to TRBJ2-1; no reliable D call. CDR1 is SGHRS and CDR2 is YFSETQ in the germline V gene. V was clipped by 4 bases and J by 4 bases, with 15 bases between them. This CDR3 has 15 amino acids. CDR3 in amino acids: CASSPSSNRYNEQFF. The CDR3, as DNA: TGCGCCAGCAGCCCATCCTCAAACAGATACAATGAGCAGTTCTTC.